This T cell receptor (beta chain) was identified in a study of PD-L1 blockade in urothelial cancer. As for the study in general: Of some 28 patients, about 25 were males with bladder-origin urothelial cancer.

Study results and caveats: Tumor-associated clones in blood expanded more at 3 weeks in durable-benefit patients.

The germline V gene encodes CDR1 MNHEY and CDR2 SVGAGI. The V and J ends lost 4 bases and 0 bases respectively, with 9 bases between them. The CDR3 contains 14 residues. The time point here: pretreatment peripheral blood. Sample contribution per patient ranged from 1 to 8, covering pretreatment and on-treatment. The repertoire was sequenced with immunoSEQ multiplex PCR; TCRdb's copy has only in-frame clones and lacks some. Here the sample spans about 86,000 clones, under 90% being singletons. On this clone itself: Antigen unknown.

This TCR was sampled from a man in his 60s with urothelial cancer. The chain couples TRBV6-5 to TRBJ1-1; TRBD1 might be the D (6 bases). The material sequenced was PBMCs, taken around atezolizumab (anti-PD-L1) treatment. CDR3 nucleotide sequence: TGTGCCAGCAGTTCGGGACAACTGAACACTGAAGCTTTCTTT. It yields the protein CASSSGQLNTEAFF.